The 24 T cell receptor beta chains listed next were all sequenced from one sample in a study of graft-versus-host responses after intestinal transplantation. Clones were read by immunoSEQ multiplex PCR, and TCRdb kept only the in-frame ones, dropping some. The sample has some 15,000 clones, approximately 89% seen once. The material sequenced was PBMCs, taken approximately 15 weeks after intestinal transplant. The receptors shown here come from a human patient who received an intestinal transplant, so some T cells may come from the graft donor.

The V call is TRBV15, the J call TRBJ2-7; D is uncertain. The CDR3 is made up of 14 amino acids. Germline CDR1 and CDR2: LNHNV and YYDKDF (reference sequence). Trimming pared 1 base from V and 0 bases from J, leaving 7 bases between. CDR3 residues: CATSRVGSSYEQYF. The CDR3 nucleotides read TGTGCCACCAGCAGAGTTGGCAGCTCCTACGAGCAGTACTTC.

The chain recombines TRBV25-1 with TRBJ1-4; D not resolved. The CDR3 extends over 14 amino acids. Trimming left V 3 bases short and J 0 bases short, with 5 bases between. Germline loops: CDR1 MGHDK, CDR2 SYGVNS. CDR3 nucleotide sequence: TGTGCCAGCAGTGACAGGTCAACTAATGAAAAACTGTTTTTT. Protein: CASSDRSTNEKLFF.

DNA of the CDR3: TGTGCCAGCAGTTACTCCCATCGATATGGCTACACCTTC. Translated: CASSYSHRYGYTF. The V and J genes are TRBV6-5 and TRBJ1-2; no firm D call. The CDR3 has 13 residues. V was shortened by 0 bases and J by 5 bases, with 7 bases between the two germline ends. Germline values: CDR1 MNHEY, CDR2 SVGAGI.

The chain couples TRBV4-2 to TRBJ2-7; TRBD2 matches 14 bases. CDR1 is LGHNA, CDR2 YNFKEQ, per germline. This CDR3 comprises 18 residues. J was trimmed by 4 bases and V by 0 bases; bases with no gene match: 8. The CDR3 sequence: CASSQDRGLAGEAYEQYF. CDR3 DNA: TGTGCCAGCAGCCAAGATAGGGGACTAGCGGGAGAGGCGTACGAGCAGTACTTC.

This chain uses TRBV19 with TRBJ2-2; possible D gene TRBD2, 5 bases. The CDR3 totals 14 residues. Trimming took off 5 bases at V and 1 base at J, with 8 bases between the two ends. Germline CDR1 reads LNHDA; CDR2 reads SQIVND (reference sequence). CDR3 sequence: CASSFGKNTGELFF. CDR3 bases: TGTGCCAGTAGTTTCGGGAAGAACACCGGGGAGCTGTTTTTT.

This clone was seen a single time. The CDR3 loop is CASSGPGGRVSSTDTQYF. As DNA, the CDR3 is TGTGCCAGCAGCGGCCCGGGCGGGAGGGTTTCTAGCACAGATACGCAGTATTTT. The chain has TRBV27 and TRBJ2-3; 9 nucleotides match TRBD2. Per the germline V gene, CDR1 is MNHEY and CDR2 is SMNVEV (reference sequence). The ends lost 6 bases at V and 0 bases at J; junction bases unmatched: 13. The CDR3 is 18 amino acids.

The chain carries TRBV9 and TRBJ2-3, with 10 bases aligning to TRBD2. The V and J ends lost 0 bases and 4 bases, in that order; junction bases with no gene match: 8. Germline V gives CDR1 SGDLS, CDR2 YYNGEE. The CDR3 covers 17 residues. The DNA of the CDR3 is TGTGCCAGCAGCGTAGCTGCTAGCGGGAGCATTGCAGATACGCAGTATTTT. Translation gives CASSVAASGSIADTQYF.

CDR3 sequence reads: CASSPGQGAYEQYF. CDR3 coding DNA: TGTGCCAGCTCACCGGGACAGGGGGCCTACGAGCAGTACTTC. The chain is built from TRBV18 and TRBJ2-5; 11 bases agree with TRBD1. With the DNA end fitting TRBJ2-7 better, the J assignment may be wrong. The CDR3 length is 14 residues. Germline V CDR1 and CDR2: KGHSH, LQKENI.

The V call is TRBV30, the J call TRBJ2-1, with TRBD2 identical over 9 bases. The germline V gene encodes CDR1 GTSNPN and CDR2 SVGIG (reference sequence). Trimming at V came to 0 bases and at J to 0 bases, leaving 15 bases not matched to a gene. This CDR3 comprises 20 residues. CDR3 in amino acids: CAWSVRMELAGQSSYNEQFF. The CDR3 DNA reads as TGTGCCTGGAGTGTACGAATGGAGCTAGCGGGACAAAGCTCCTACAATGAGCAGTTCTTC.

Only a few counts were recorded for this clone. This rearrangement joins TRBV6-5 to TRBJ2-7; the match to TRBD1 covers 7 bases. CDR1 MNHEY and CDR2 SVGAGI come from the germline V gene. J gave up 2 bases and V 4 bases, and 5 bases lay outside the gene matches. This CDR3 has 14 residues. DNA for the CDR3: TGTGCCAGCAGTTTGGGGGACAGCACCTACGAGCAGTACTTC. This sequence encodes CASSLGDSTYEQYF.

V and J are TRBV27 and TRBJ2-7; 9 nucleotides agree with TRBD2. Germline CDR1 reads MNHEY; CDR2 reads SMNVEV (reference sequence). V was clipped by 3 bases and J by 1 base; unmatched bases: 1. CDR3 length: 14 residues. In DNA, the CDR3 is TGTGCCAGCAGTTTCCTAGCGGGGTCCTACGAGCAGTACTTC. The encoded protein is CASSFLAGSYEQYF.

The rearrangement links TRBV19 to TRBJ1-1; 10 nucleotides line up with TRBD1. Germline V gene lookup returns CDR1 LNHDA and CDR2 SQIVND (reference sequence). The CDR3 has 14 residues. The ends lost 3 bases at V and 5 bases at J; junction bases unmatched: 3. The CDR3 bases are TGTGCCAGTAGTATCGGGACAGGGGAAACTGAAGCTTTCTTT. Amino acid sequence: CASSIGTGETEAFF.

The CDR3 reads CASSLPETGKKRETQYF. The CDR3 DNA reads as TGTGCCAGCAGTTTACCCGAGACAGGGAAAAAGAGAGAGACCCAGTACTTC. The chain employs TRBV28 and TRBJ2-5, with TRBD1 matching over 7 bases. The CDR3 consists of 17 residues. Germline V gene lookup returns CDR1 MDHEN and CDR2 SYDVKM. Unmatched junction bases numbered 13, after V lost 2 bases and J lost 4 bases. The full variable domain, its missing parts supplied by reference TRBV28 and TRBJ2-5, is DVKVTQSSRYLVKRTGEKVFLECVQDMDHENMFWYRQDPGLGLRLIYFSYDVKMKEKGDIPEGYSVSREKKERFSLILESASTNQTSMYLCASSLPETGKKRETQYFGPGTRLLVL.

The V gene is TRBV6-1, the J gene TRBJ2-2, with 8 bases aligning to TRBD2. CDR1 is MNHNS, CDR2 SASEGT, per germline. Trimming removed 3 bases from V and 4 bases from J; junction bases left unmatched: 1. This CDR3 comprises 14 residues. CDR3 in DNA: TGTGCCAGCAGTGACGGGAGGGCCACCGGGGAGCTGTTTTTT. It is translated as CASSDGRATGELFF.

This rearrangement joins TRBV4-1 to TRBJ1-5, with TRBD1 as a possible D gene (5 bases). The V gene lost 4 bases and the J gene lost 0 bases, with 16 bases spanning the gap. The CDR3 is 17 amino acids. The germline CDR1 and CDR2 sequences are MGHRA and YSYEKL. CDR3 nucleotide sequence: TGCGCCAGCAGCCCGGGAGGGACCGCCTATAGCAATCAGCCCCAGCATTTT. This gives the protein CASSPGGTAYSNQPQHF.

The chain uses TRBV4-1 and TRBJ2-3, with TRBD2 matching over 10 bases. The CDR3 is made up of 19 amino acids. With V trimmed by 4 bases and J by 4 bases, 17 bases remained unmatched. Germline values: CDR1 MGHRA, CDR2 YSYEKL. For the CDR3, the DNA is TGCGCCAGCAGCCTCAAGAGGCTAGCGGGAGACTGGATACCAGATACGCAGTATTTT. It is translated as CASSLKRLAGDWIPDTQYF.

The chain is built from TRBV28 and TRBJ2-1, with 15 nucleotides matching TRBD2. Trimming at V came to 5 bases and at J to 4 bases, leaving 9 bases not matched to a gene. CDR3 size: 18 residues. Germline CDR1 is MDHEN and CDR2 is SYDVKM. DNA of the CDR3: TGTGCCAGCAGTCGCCGGACTAGCGGGAGGGCCGGGTACAATGAGCAGTTCTTC. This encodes CASSRRTSGRAGYNEQFF.

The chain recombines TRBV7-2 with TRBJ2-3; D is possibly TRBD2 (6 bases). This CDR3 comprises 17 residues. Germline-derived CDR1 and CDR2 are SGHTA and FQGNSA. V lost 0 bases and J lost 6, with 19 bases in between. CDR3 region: CASSLAGIGGKSDTQYF. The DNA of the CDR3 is TGTGCCAGCAGCTTAGCCGGGATTGGGGGGAAATCTGATACGCAGTATTTT.

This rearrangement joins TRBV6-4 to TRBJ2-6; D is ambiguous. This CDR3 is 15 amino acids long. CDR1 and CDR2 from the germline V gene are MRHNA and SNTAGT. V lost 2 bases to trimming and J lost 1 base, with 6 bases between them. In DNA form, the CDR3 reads TGTGCCAGCAGTGACAAGCGATCTGGGGCCAACGTCCTGACTTTC. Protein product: CASSDKRSGANVLTF.

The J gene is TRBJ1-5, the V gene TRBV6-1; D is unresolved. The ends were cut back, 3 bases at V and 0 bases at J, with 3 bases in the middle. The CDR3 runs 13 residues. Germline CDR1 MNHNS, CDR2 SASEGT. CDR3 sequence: CASSDSSNQPQHF. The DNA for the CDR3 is TGTGCCAGCAGTGACAGTAGCAATCAGCCCCAGCATTTT.

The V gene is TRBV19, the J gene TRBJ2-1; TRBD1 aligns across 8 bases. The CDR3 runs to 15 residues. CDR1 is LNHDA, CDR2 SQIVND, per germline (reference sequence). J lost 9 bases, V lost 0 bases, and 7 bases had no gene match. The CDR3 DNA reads TGTGCCAGTAGTATAGAGCCAGGGGGCGCGGGTGAGCAGTTCTTC. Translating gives CASSIEPGGAGEQFF.

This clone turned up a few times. The DNA for the CDR3 is TGTGCCAGCAGCTTGGAAGGGTGGAGAAACACCATATATTTT. It is translated as CASSLEGWRNTIYF. V and J are TRBV5-6 and TRBJ1-3; D ambiguous. CDR3 length: 14 amino acids. Germline lookup yields CDR1 SGHDT and CDR2 YYEEEE. Trimming cost V 0 bases and J 5 bases, with 9 bases left between them.

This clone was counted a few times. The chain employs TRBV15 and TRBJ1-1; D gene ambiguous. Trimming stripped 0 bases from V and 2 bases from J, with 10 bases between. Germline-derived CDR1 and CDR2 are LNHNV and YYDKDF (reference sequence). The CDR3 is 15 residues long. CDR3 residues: CATSRDHRINTEAFF. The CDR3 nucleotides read TGTGCCACCAGCAGAGATCACAGAATTAACACTGAAGCTTTCTTT.

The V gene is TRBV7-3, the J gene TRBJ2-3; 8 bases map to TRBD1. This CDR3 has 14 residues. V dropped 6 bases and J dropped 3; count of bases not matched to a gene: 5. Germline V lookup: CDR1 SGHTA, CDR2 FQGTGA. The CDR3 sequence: CASSPGQGTDTQYF. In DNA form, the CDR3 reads TGTGCCAGCAGTCCCGGACAGGGTACAGATACGCAGTATTTT.